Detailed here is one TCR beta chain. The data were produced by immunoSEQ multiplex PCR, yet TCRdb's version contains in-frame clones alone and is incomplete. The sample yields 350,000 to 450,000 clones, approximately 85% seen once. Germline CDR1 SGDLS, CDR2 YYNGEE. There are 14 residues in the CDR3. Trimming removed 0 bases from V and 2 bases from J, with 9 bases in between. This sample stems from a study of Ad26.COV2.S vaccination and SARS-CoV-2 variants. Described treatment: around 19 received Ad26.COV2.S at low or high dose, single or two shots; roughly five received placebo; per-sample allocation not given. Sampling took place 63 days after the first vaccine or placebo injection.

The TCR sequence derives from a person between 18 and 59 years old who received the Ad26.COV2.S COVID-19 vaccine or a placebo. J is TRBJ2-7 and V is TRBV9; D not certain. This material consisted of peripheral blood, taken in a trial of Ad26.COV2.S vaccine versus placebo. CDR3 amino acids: CASSVGRGAYEQYF. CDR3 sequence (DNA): TGTGCCAGCAGCGTAGGACGTGGGGCCTACGAGCAGTACTTC. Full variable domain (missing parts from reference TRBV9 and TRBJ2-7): DSGVTQTPKHLITATGQRVTLRCSPRSGDLSVYWYQQSLDQGLQFLIQYYNGEERAKGNILERFSAQQFPDLHSELNLSSLELGDSALYFCASSVGRGAYEQYFGPGTRLTVT.